This T cell receptor (beta chain) was captured in a study of blood T cell repertoires in COVID-19. Per the original data handling: From reference gene primer amplification, estimates of nucleated cell counts were derived. Produced via immunoSEQ multiplex PCR; TCRdb's table is partial and in-frame only. Clonal size and the V and J genes are those of that table, whereas D and trimming came from the DNA. The data show 330,000 or so clones, around nine tenths seen once. Participants spanned ages about 18 to 95 years and resided in some 22 US areas. Clinical history reported by participants formed the basis on which cohorts were assigned. A COVID-19 case had been met by exposed participants during the 2 weeks before study entry. V was clipped by 11 bases and J by 1 base, with 11 bases between them. The CDR3 length is 13 residues. Germline values: CDR1 SEHNR, CDR2 FQNEAQ (reference sequence).

The origin of this receptor is a woman in her twenties or thirties who had been exposed to COVID-19. Specimen: PBMCs or T cells enriched from blood (not recorded which). The V gene is TRBV7-9, the J gene TRBJ2-2; maybe TRBD1 (6 bases). This chain's CDR3 is CASLDRNTGELFF. For the CDR3, the DNA is TGTGCCTCCCTGGACAGGAACACCGGGGAGCTGTTTTTT.